A selection of T cell receptor beta chains follows, all from one sample in a study of cytomegalovirus exposure and HLA in healthy donors. Measured with immunoSEQ multiplex PCR; TCRdb has only the in-frame clones, and not every one. The sample records about 330,000 clones, roughly 87% being singletons. The specimen was PBMCs. The receptors here all came from a woman aged 25 to 39 in good health and CMV-seropositive. CDR3s include the opening cysteine and the closing phenylalanine or tryptophan. Size is omitted from some rows. Given values are once, few, many or a class for expanded clones.

clone_size: NA
v_call: TRBV5-1
j_call: TRBJ2-7
cdr3_aa: CASSRGLGTLGEQYF

clone_size: NA
v_call: TRBV9
j_call: TRBJ1-1
cdr3_aa: CASSITGGEAFF

clone_size: NA
v_call: TRBV4-2
j_call: TRBJ2-3
cdr3_aa: CASSQIAGLTDTQYF

clone_size: NA
v_call: TRBV5-1
j_call: TRBJ2-7
cdr3_aa: CASSPPGGLGYEQYF

clone_size: NA
v_call: TRBV27
j_call: TRBJ1-3
cdr3_aa: CASSPSSGAGNTIYF

clone_size: once
v_call: TRBV4-3
j_call: TRBJ1-1
cdr3_aa: CASSQNWGGTEAFF

clone_size: NA
v_call: TRBV27
j_call: TRBJ2-1
cdr3_aa: CASSLSAGGGNEQFF

clone_size: few
v_call: TRBV6-1
j_call: TRBJ2-7
cdr3_aa: CASSVVGPAYEQYF

clone_size: NA
v_call: TRBV6-1
j_call: TRBJ2-1
cdr3_aa: CASSVRSSYNEQFF

clone_size: NA
v_call: TRBV18
j_call: TRBJ2-1
cdr3_aa: CATSTGISYNEQFF

clone_size: NA
v_call: TRBV6-1
j_call: TRBJ1-5
cdr3_aa: CASRSLDRRNQPQHF

clone_size: few
v_call: TRBV18
j_call: TRBJ2-7
cdr3_aa: CASSPPPFGGEQYF

clone_size: NA
v_call: TRBV6-5
j_call: TRBJ2-5
cdr3_aa: CASETLGEETQYF

clone_size: once
v_call: TRBV30
j_call: TRBJ2-1
cdr3_aa: CAWSQRRDEQFF

clone_size: NA
v_call: TRBV2
j_call: TRBJ1-2
cdr3_aa: CAKQGTPNYGYTF

clone_size: NA
v_call: TRBV27
j_call: TRBJ1-1
cdr3_aa: CASSPLGRGRNTEAFF

clone_size: NA
v_call: TRBV30
j_call: TRBJ2-7
cdr3_aa: CAWSFETEGPYEQYF

clone_size: NA
v_call: TRBV5-1
j_call: TRBJ2-7
cdr3_aa: CASSFDISYEQYF

clone_size: NA
v_call: TRBV5-6
j_call: TRBJ1-3
cdr3_aa: CASSLVTGVSGNTIYF

clone_size: NA
v_call: TRBV27
j_call: TRBJ1-1
cdr3_aa: CASSLWGGHTEAFF

clone_size: NA
v_call: TRBV5-6
j_call: TRBJ2-5
cdr3_aa: CASTYMADREETQYF

clone_size: NA
v_call: TRBV28
j_call: TRBJ1-3
cdr3_aa: CASTQTQAFSGNTIYF

clone_size: NA
v_call: TRBV4-3
j_call: TRBJ2-3
cdr3_aa: CASSQDAGGSTDTQYF

clone_size: NA
v_call: TRBV28
j_call: TRBJ1-4
cdr3_aa: CASKLIRDRGEKLFF

clone_size: NA
v_call: TRBV6-1
j_call: TRBJ1-1
cdr3_aa: CASSENGAQGNTEAFF

clone_size: NA
v_call: TRBV6-4
j_call: TRBJ1-2
cdr3_aa: CASSERRNYGYTF

clone_size: NA
v_call: TRBV9
j_call: TRBJ2-5
cdr3_aa: CASSVASGGYQETQYF

clone_size: NA
v_call: TRBV5-1
j_call: TRBJ2-1
cdr3_aa: CASSLQTGGLRNEQFF

clone_size: NA
v_call: TRBV5-6
j_call: TRBJ2-7
cdr3_aa: CASSLSDEQYF

clone_size: NA
v_call: TRBV4-3
j_call: TRBJ2-1
cdr3_aa: CASSQASGPYNEQFF

clone_size: NA
v_call: TRBV27
j_call: TRBJ2-7
cdr3_aa: CASSPREGVSEQYF

clone_size: NA
v_call: TRBV6-6
j_call: TRBJ2-7
cdr3_aa: CASSSRTSGRLEQYF

clone_size: NA
v_call: TRBV7-6
j_call: TRBJ1-2
cdr3_aa: CASSLAEGDSRGYTF

clone_size: NA
v_call: TRBV10-1
j_call: TRBJ1-2
cdr3_aa: CVASPPSDDYGYTF

clone_size: NA
v_call: TRBV7-2
j_call: TRBJ2-7
cdr3_aa: CASSFTGRAYEQYF

clone_size: once
v_call: TRBV7-3
j_call: TRBJ2-5
cdr3_aa: CASSPGTGKETQYF

clone_size: NA
v_call: TRBV6-6
j_call: TRBJ1-1
cdr3_aa: CASSFGQGATTEAFF

clone_size: NA
v_call: TRBV7-2
j_call: TRBJ1-2
cdr3_aa: CASSTGDRALGGYTF

clone_size: NA
v_call: TRBV7-9
j_call: TRBJ1-2
cdr3_aa: CASSSLGGYSYGYTF

clone_size: few
v_call: TRBV5-6
j_call: TRBJ2-1
cdr3_aa: CASSSTTMSYNEQFF

clone_size: NA
v_call: TRBV7-8
j_call: TRBJ2-5
cdr3_aa: CASSPGTGNIETQYF

clone_size: NA
v_call: TRBV5-1
j_call: TRBJ2-7
cdr3_aa: CASSLTTGGNYGEQYF

clone_size: NA
v_call: TRBV29-1
j_call: TRBJ2-1
cdr3_aa: CSVEMLAGEGYNEQFF

clone_size: NA
v_call: TRBV5-4
j_call: TRBJ2-1
cdr3_aa: CASSFGGDRDLYNEQFF

clone_size: NA
v_call: TRBV30
j_call: TRBJ1-2
cdr3_aa: CAWSRDRGDYGYTF

clone_size: NA
v_call: TRBV19
j_call: TRBJ2-3
cdr3_aa: CASRPRAKKDTQYF